Each of the 9 T cell receptor beta chains below was sequenced from the same sample in a study of CD8 T cells in ankylosing spondylitis. General study findings and limits: Characteristic of ankylosing spondylitis blood, it appeared, was a TCR beta motif comprising eight highly homologous variants.

A single record per CDR3 protein comes from TCRdb applying MiXCR to the 5' RACE reads. Of hundreds of thousands of distinct CDR3 sequences in the sample, around 26% were seen once. No cognate antigen is known for these TCRs. Sequencing was done on a sample of blood, either unsorted or a sorted T cell fraction (not recorded which). The receptors stem from a male donor with ankylosing spondylitis.

This rearrangement joins TRBV20-1 to TRBJ2-7, with TRBD1 matching 7 bases. This CDR3 region has 13 residues. Germline CDR1 is DFQATT and CDR2 is SNEGSKA (reference sequence). Germline trimming cut 6 bases from V and 6 bases from J; bases unmatched to any gene: 11. The CDR3 nucleotides read TGCAGTGCCGCGGGTTCCTCAGGGGGCGAGCAGTACGTC. Translation: CSAAGSSGGEQYV.

This chain connects TRBV6-2 or TRBV6-3 to TRBJ2-1; the D is unclear. Germline V lookup: CDR1 MNHEY, CDR2 SVGEGT. The CDR3 is 12 residues long. The V end lost 7 bases, the J end lost 10 bases, and 14 bases lay between the germline ends. The CDR3 DNA is TGTGCCAGCACTGGGCGGAACACGGAGCAGTTCTTC. Translated: CASTGRNTEQFF.

This clonotype was seen a few times. The genes are TRBV2 and TRBJ2-7; D is uncertain. Trimming shortened V by 7 bases and J by 0 bases, and 10 bases separated the two germline ends. Germline values: CDR1 SNHLY, CDR2 FYNNEI. This CDR3 has 13 amino acids. Written as DNA, the CDR3 is TGTGCCAGCAAGGAGATTTTCTCCTACGAGCAGTACTTC. It yields the protein CASKEIFSYEQYF.

The CDR3 DNA sequence: TGCGCCAGCAGCTTGACGGACAGGGGCGCACGGGCTTTCTTT. Protein: CASSLTDRGARAFF. The chain has TRBV5-1 and TRBJ1-1, with TRBD1 identical over 9 bases. In germline, CDR1 is SGHRS, CDR2 YFSETQ. With 1 base clipped from V and 11 bases from J, the junction kept 9 bases outside the gene matches. The CDR3 is 14 amino acids.

This clonotype has just a few counts. This sequence joins TRBV5-5 and TRBJ1-3; D remains unclear. Germline assignment: CDR1 SGHKS and CDR2 YYEKEE (reference sequence). CDR3 length: 18 amino acids. V lost 0 bases to trimming and J lost 0 bases, with 16 bases between them. The CDR3: CASSLGGVSSPSGNTIYF. The CDR3 DNA reads TGTGCCAGCAGCTTGGGGGGAGTCAGTTCCCCCTCTGGAAACACCATATATTTT.

The V call is TRBV20-1, the J call TRBJ1-2; D is undetermined. Trimming took off 5 bases at V and 2 bases at J, with 9 bases between the two ends. The CDR3 totals 12 residues. Per the germline V gene, CDR1 is DFQATT and CDR2 is SNEGSKA (reference sequence). CDR3 protein: CSAFSENYGYTF. The DNA for the CDR3 is TGCAGTGCTTTCAGTGAGAACTATGGCTACACCTTC.

The sample holds a few counts of this clonotype. The CDR3 reads CASSLGRVHTGELFF. The DNA for the CDR3 is TGTGCCAGCAGCTTAGGGCGGGTCCACACCGGGGAGCTGTTTTTT. The V call is TRBV11-3, the J call TRBJ2-2, with D perhaps matching TRBD2 (5 bases). V dropped 1 base and J dropped 3 bases, with 9 bases sitting between them. CDR3 length: 15 amino acids. Looked up from germline, CDR1 is SGHNT and CDR2 is YENEEA. Looking up the rest from reference TRBV11-3 and TRBJ2-2 gives the full variable domain: EAGVVQSPRYKIIEKKQPVAFWCNPISGHNTLYWYLQNLGQGPELLIRYENEEAVDDSQLPKDRFSAERLKGVDSTLKIQPAELGDSAVYLCASSLGRVHTGELFFGEGSRLTVL.

This clonotype was seen only a few times. The CDR3 nucleotides are TGTGCCAGCAGCTTAATTCCGTCGATGAAGACCCCCGGGGAGCTGTTTTTT. Amino acids: CASSLIPSMKTPGELFF. This chain links TRBV7-9 with TRBJ2-2; unclear D gene. Germline CDR1 SEHNR, CDR2 FQNEAQ (reference sequence). V gave up 2 bases and J gave up 6 bases, with 19 bases separating them. The CDR3 has 17 amino acids.

CDR3 sequence (DNA): TGCAGTGCCCCAGGTAATCGGGACGCCTACGAGCAGTACTTC. Translating it yields CSAPGNRDAYEQYF. The chain combines TRBV20-1 with TRBJ2-7; D might be TRBD1 or TRBD2, each matching 5 bases. The CDR3 sequence is 14 residues long. Germline assignment: CDR1 DFQATT and CDR2 SNEGSKA (reference sequence). With 6 bases removed from V and 2 bases from J, the gap between germline ends came to 17 bases.